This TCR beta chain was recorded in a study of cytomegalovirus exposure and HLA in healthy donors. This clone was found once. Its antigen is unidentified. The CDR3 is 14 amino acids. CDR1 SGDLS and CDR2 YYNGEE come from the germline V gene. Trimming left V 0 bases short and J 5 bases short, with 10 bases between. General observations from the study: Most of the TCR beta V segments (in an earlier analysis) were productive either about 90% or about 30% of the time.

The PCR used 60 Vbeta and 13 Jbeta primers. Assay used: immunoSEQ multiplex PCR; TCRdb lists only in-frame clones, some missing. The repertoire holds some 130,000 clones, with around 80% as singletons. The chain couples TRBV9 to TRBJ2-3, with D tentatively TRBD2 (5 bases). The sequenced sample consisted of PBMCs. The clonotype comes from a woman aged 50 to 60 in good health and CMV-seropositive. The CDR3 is CASSVGPGEDTQYF. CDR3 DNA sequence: TGTGCCAGCAGCGTAGGGCCCGGGGAAGATACGCAGTATTTT.